The 16 T cell receptor beta chains presented below share a single source sample, sequenced in a study of OX40 agonist ivuxolimab in advanced cancers. This table comes from immunoSEQ multiplex PCR, and its TCRdb copy is limited to in-frame clones, with some not included. The sample shows about 82,000 clones, about 91% of them seen only once. Sequencing was performed on CD4+ or CD8+ T cells sorted from blood, taken in a trial of the OX40 agonist ivuxolimab. These receptors all come from an adult with an advanced solid tumor such as melanoma, head and neck, liver or kidney cancer.

V and J are TRBV21-1 and TRBJ2-7; the table's D call, TRBD1, has no DNA check behind it. TRBV21-1 is flagged as a pseudogene. The CDR3 length is 15 residues. The CDR3 region is CASTETGKGSAEQYF. CDR3 nucleotides: TGTGCCAGCACCGAGACAGGGAAGGGTTCGGCCGAGCAGTACTTC.

The chain couples TRBV30 to TRBJ1-4; D unclear. Trimming took 3 bases from V and 8 from J, leaving 13 bases between them. The V gene's germline CDR1 is GTSNPN and CDR2 SVGIG (reference sequence). This CDR3 spans 13 amino acids. The CDR3 coding sequence is TGTGCCTGGAGAGCCAACCCGGGGGAAAAACTGTTTTTT. Translating it yields CAWRANPGEKLFF.

This rearrangement joins TRBV6-1 to TRBJ2-1; D is undetermined. CDR3 length: 15 amino acids. Trimming removed 5 bases at V and 5 bases at J, with 16 bases between. The germline V gene encodes CDR1 MNHNS and CDR2 SASEGT. The DNA of the CDR3 is TGTGCCAGCAGTCCGAGCCGGCTAATTAACAATGAGCAGTTCTTC. As protein: CASSPSRLINNEQFF.

The V call is TRBV28, the J call TRBJ2-3; D is unclear. Germline-derived CDR1 and CDR2 are MDHEN and SYDVKM. This CDR3 region has 17 residues. Deletions cut 1 base from V and 1 base from J, with 15 bases between. The CDR3 spells CASSLSSSLRGTDTQYF. In nucleotides, the CDR3 is TGTGCCAGCAGTTTATCTTCCAGCCTAAGGGGCACAGATACGCAGTATTTT.

The chain recombines TRBV10-3 with TRBJ1-2; TRBD1 aligns across 10 bases. The CDR3 runs to 14 residues. The germline V gene encodes CDR1 ENHRY and CDR2 SYGVKD. Trimming removed 5 bases from V and 8 bases from J; junction bases left unmatched: 8. DNA of the CDR3: TGTGCCATCAGTTCGGACAGGGGGTCAGGCGGCTACACCTTC. Translated: CAISSDRGSGGYTF.

The chain links TRBV11-3 to TRBJ2-1; a weak D match, TRBD2 (5 bases). This CDR3 region has 14 residues. V was pared by 8 bases and J by 8 bases, with 19 bases between. From germline, CDR1 is SGHNT and CDR2 YENEEA. The chain's CDR3 is CASRTSDLYDEQFF. DNA of the CDR3: TGTGCCAGCCGGACTTCTGACCTGTACGATGAGCAGTTCTTC.

The genes are TRBV29-1 and TRBJ1-2; D is ambiguous. The CDR3 is 13 amino acids. Trimming stripped 3 bases from V and 8 bases from J, with 16 bases between. CDR1 is SQVTM, CDR2 ANQGSEA, per germline. The CDR3 nucleotides read TGCAGCGTTGACCTTCCCGGGATGGACGGCTACACCTTC. Protein sequence: CSVDLPGMDGYTF.

The J gene is TRBJ1-2, the V gene TRBV9; 7 positions agree with TRBD1. The germline V gene has CDR1 SGDLS and CDR2 YYNGEE. The CDR3 is 14 residues long. V trimming: 0 bases; J trimming: 8 bases; junction bases outside the gene matches: 7. The CDR3: CASSVENRGGGYTF. The CDR3 DNA reads TGTGCCAGCAGCGTAGAAAACAGGGGAGGCGGCTACACCTTC.

This clone occurred a few times. The genes are TRBV9 and TRBJ2-7; TRBD2 matches 8 bases. Germline V gives CDR1 SGDLS, CDR2 YYNGEE. The J segment lost 3 bases and the V segment lost 4 bases, leaving 9 bases of the junction unmatched. The CDR3 loop spans 15 amino acids. The CDR3 sequence: CASSPFSSGIYEQYF. DNA of the CDR3: TGTGCCAGCAGCCCTTTCAGTAGCGGGATCTACGAGCAGTACTTC.

J is TRBJ2-3 and V is TRBV11-3; possible D gene TRBD2, 5 bases. The V and J ends lost 1 base and 0 bases respectively, with 17 bases between them. Germline V gene data show CDR1 as SGHNT and CDR2 as YENEEA. This CDR3 is built from 18 residues. CDR3 nucleotides: TGTGCCAGCAGCTTAGGGGTTGGCGGGCTCATAAGCACAGATACGCAGTATTTT. Its translation: CASSLGVGGLISTDTQYF.

In its sample, this clone was seen a few times. The rearrangement links TRBV2 to TRBJ1-3; no reliable D call. This CDR3 region has 15 residues. Germline V lookup: CDR1 SNHLY, CDR2 FYNNEI. Trimming took off 5 bases at V and 0 bases at J, with 11 bases between the two ends. The CDR3 DNA follows: TGTGCCAGCAGTCCTACAAAAAGCTCTGGAAACACCATATATTTT. Its protein is CASSPTKSSGNTIYF.

CDR3 DNA: TGTGCCAGCAGCGAAGAGACAGGGGTGACCAAAAACATTCAGTACTTC. Its translation is CASSEETGVTKNIQYF. The chain links TRBV9 to TRBJ2-4; 8 bases fit TRBD1. The V gene end was trimmed by 3 bases and the J gene end by 2 bases; junction bases not matched to a gene: 7. This CDR3 region has 16 residues. Germline CDR1 SGDLS, CDR2 YYNGEE.

In nucleotides, the CDR3 is TGTGCCAGCAGTTCCCCCCCCAGGTGGGTTGGCTACACCTTC. Translation: CASSSPPRWVGYTF. The J gene is TRBJ1-2, the V gene TRBV28; D not resolved. Trimming took 4 bases from V and 7 from J, leaving 16 bases between them. Germline V gene data show CDR1 as MDHEN and CDR2 as SYDVKM. This CDR3 has 14 amino acids.

CDR3 nucleotides: TGTGCCAGCAGCAAAGACAGAACAGATACGCAGTATTTT. It is translated as CASSKDRTDTQYF. The chain couples TRBV13 to TRBJ2-3, with TRBD1 as a possible D gene (5 bases). CDR1 is PRHDT, CDR2 FYEKMQ, per germline (reference sequence). The CDR3 is 13 amino acids. The V gene lost 5 bases and the J gene lost 3 bases, with 9 bases spanning the gap. The full variable domain, with the rest looked up from reference TRBV13 and TRBJ2-3, is AAGVIQSPRHLIKEKRETATLKCYPIPRHDTVYWYQQGPGQDPQFLISFYEKMQSDKGSIPDRFSAQQFSDYHSELNMSSLELGDSALYFCASSKDRTDTQYFGPGTRLTVL.

CDR3 loop: CASSLDSLKFF. The CDR3 bases are TGCGCCAGCAGCTTGGATTCTCTAAAGTTCTTC. This chain uses TRBV5-1 with TRBJ2-1; D remains unclear. In germline, CDR1 is SGHRS, CDR2 YFSETQ. The germline V and J ends were trimmed by 0 bases and 14 bases, with 9 bases remaining between them. The CDR3 spans 11 residues.

The chain has TRBV5-6 and TRBJ2-3, with D uncertain. Trimming removed 3 bases from V and 6 bases from J, with 14 bases in between. The CDR3 has 14 residues. Per germline, CDR1 SGHDT and CDR2 YYEEEE. The CDR3 spells CASSSTDLRDTQYF. CDR3 DNA: TGTGCCAGCAGCTCCACGGACCTTAGGGATACGCAGTATTTT.